This T cell receptor (beta chain) was captured by sequencing in a study of blood T cell repertoires in COVID-19. Study-level information: The study drew acute and convalescent COVID-19 samples from the United States, Italy and Spain. T cells, B-cell-depleted T cells, or PBMCs supplied cDNA or gDNA.

The CDR3 sequence is 15 residues long. CDR1 is SGHAT, CDR2 FQNNGV, per germline. Unmatched junction bases numbered 4, after V lost 1 base and J lost 7 bases. Original processing notes: Estimation of nucleated cell counts was performed using reference gene primer amplification. Some clones are missing from TCRdb's copy, which holds only in-frame ones; the method was immunoSEQ multiplex PCR. The DNA gave D and trimming, while V, J and clone size come from that table. The sample has under 250,000 clones; approximately 77% are singletons. The TCR was taken from an elderly woman with acute or convalescent COVID-19. The sample taken for sequencing was peripheral blood. V usage is TRBV11-2 and J usage is TRBJ2-3; 11 bases map to TRBD2. The CDR3 coding sequence is TGTGCCAGCAGCTTAGTTAGCGGGGGGGGGAATACGCAGTATTTT. It yields the protein CASSLVSGGGNTQYF. The full variable domain, with the rest looked up from reference TRBV11-2 and TRBJ2-3, is EAGVAQSPRYKIIEKRQSVAFWCNPISGHATLYWYQQILGQGPKLLIQFQNNGVVDDSQLPKDRFSAERLKGVDSTLKIQPAKLEDSAVYLCASSLVSGGGNTQYFGPGTRLTVL.